This is a list of T cell receptor beta chains from one sample in a study of blood T cell repertoires in COVID-19. Clones were sequenced by immunoSEQ multiplex PCR, and TCRdb holds only the in-frame ones, with some missing. The sample has some 110,000 clones, roughly 86% seen once. Input material: peripheral blood. These receptors were obtained from a human donor in a cohort sampled during active COVID-19. CDR3s include the opening cysteine and the closing phenylalanine or tryptophan. D genes are given only for firm matches. Part of the rows lack a size; the others show once, few, many or a class for expanded clones.

j_gene | v_gene | d_gene | abundance | CDR3nt | CDR3aa
TRBJ1-2 | TRBV27 | TRBD1 | NA | TGTGCCAGCAGTTCGGGGGGGGCAGGGGGCTATGGCTACACCTTC | CASSSGGAGGYGYTF
TRBJ2-5 | TRBV5-1 | TRBD2 | NA | TGCGCCAGCAGCTCAGCGGGGATCCAAGAGACCCAGTACTTC | CASSSAGIQETQYF
TRBJ2-1 | TRBV2 | TRBD2 | NA | TGTGCCAGCAGTGAGAGACTAGCGGGAGCCTACAATGAGCAGTTCTTC | CASSERLAGAYNEQFF
TRBJ1-2 | TRBV19 | NA | NA | TGTGCCAGTAGTATCCCCTTTGACACCGCCTATGGCTACACCTTC | CASSIPFDTAYGYTF
TRBJ2-7 | TRBV28 | NA | few | TGTGCCAGCGCGGAGCGGGAGCAGTACTTC | CASAEREQYF
TRBJ2-7 | TRBV2 | TRBD2 | NA | TGTGCCACTCCAATTGCGGGGGGCTACGAGCAGTACTTC | CATPIAGGYEQYF
TRBJ1-2 | TRBV7-2 | NA | NA | TGTGCCAGCAGCCCAACCCCGGGTTCGCGCTTTTACACCTTC | CASSPTPGSRFYTF
TRBJ1-6 | TRBV5-1 | TRBD1 | NA | TGCGCCAGCAGCTTGACGGGACAGGCGGGTTCACCCCTCCACTTT | CASSLTGQAGSPLHF
TRBJ2-1 | TRBV5-8 | NA | NA | TGTGCCAGCAGCTTGACGAGGGGGGGGGACAATGAGCAGTTCTTC | CASSLTRGGDNEQFF
TRBJ1-1 | TRBV11-2 | NA | NA | TGTGCCAGCAGCTTATTTGGGCCAGAAGCTTTCTTT | CASSLFGPEAFF
TRBJ2-5 | TRBV5-1 | TRBD2 | once | TGCGCCAGCAGCTTGGAACTAGCGGATCAAGAGACCCAGTACTTC | CASSLELADQETQYF
TRBJ2-1 | TRBV9 | NA | NA | TGTGCCAGCAGCCCCCCCGGGGGTAATGAGCAGTTCTTC | CASSPPGGNEQFF
TRBJ2-7 | TRBV3-1/TRBV3-2 | TRBD2 | NA | TGTGCCAGCAGCCAACTTTCGGGGGGGGCTTCCTACGAGCAGTACTTC | CASSQLSGGASYEQYF
TRBJ2-3 | TRBV7-3 | NA | NA | TGTGCCAGCAGCTCCCAGGAAGTAGATACGCAGTATTTT | CASSSQEVDTQYF
TRBJ1-1 | TRBV7-8 | NA | NA | TGTGCCAGCAGCTTAGCGTTGGCCATGAACACTGAAGCTTTCTTT | CASSLALAMNTEAFF
TRBJ2-2 | TRBV28 | TRBD1 | NA | TGTGCCAGCCAAACCGCGGGACAGGGTTCCGGGGAGCTGTTTTTT | CASQTAGQGSGELFF
TRBJ2-5 | TRBV5-1 | NA | once | TGCGCCAGCACACCGACACATCGTGGGGAGACCCAGTACTTC | CASTPTHRGETQYF
TRBJ1-3 | TRBV7-2 | NA | NA | TGTGCCAGCAGCTCGAGCTCGACTCCGAGCTCTGGAAACACCATATATTTT | CASSSSSTPSSGNTIYF
TRBJ2-1 | TRBV5-1 | TRBD2 | NA | TGCGCCAGCAGCTTGGGAACGAAGCTAGCGGGAGGAGGGTTAGCCTACAATGAGCAGTTCTTC | CASSLGTKLAGGGLAYNEQFF
TRBJ1-4 | TRBV27 | NA | NA | TGTGCCAGCAGGGGAAGGGGTGAAAAACTGTTTTTT | CASRGRGEKLFF
TRBJ1-1 | TRBV29-1 | TRBD1 | NA | TGCAGCGCTGACAGGGGGAGCACTGAAGCTTTCTTT | CSADRGSTEAFF
TRBJ2-3 | TRBV10-3 | TRBD2 | NA | TGTGCCATCAGCAGCAGACTAGCCGGGGGACCAGATACGCAGTATTTT | CAISSRLAGGPDTQYF
TRBJ2-7 | TRBV7-2 | NA | NA | TGTGCCAGCAGCTTAAGTGTCGGGGGGCAGGAGCAGTACTTC | CASSLSVGGQEQYF
TRBJ1-3 | TRBV7-9 | NA | NA | TGTGCCAGCAGCTGGGGGGGAGAGGGAAACACCATATATTTT | CASSWGGEGNTIYF
TRBJ2-1 | TRBV7-8 | TRBD2 | once | TGTGCCAGCAGCTTAGCGCTACTTCCGATTCTAGCGGGAGAACCCTACAATGAGCAGTTCTTC | CASSLALLPILAGEPYNEQFF
TRBJ1-1 | TRBV14 | NA | NA | TGTGCCAGCAGCCTTGATTTGGGTAGGGGAGCTTTCTTT | CASSLDLGRGAFF
TRBJ2-1 | TRBV19 | TRBD2 | NA | TGTGCCAGTAGTATTCAGCGGGATACCTACAATGAGCAGTTCTTC | CASSIQRDTYNEQFF
TRBJ2-3 | TRBV27 | TRBD2 | NA | TGTGCCAGCAGTATACTAGCGGGAGTAGCAGATACGCAGTATTTT | CASSILAGVADTQYF
TRBJ2-1 | TRBV7-2 | NA | NA | TGTGCCAGCAGCTCGGACTGGAACAACTACAATGAGCAGTTCTTC | CASSSDWNNYNEQFF
TRBJ2-1 | TRBV13 | NA | NA | TGTGCCAGCAGCTTAGCGGAGGGTCCCAATGAGCAGTTCTTC | CASSLAEGPNEQFF
TRBJ2-7 | TRBV6-5 | NA | NA | TGTGCCAGCAGTTACTCGGAACAGGGCCCCTACGAGCAGTACTTC | CASSYSEQGPYEQYF
TRBJ1-1 | TRBV5-1 | NA | NA | TGCGCCAGCAGCCCAAGGGACAAAGTCCTGAACACTGAAGCTTTCTTT | CASSPRDKVLNTEAFF
TRBJ2-7 | TRBV11-2 | TRBD1 | NA | TGTGCCAGCAGCTCTGACAGGGGCGCCTACGAGCAGTACTTC | CASSSDRGAYEQYF
TRBJ1-1 | TRBV28 | NA | NA | TGTGCCAGCAGTGGGACGGTGTCGGGGGCTGAAGCTTTCTTT | CASSGTVSGAEAFF
TRBJ2-1 | TRBV6-6 | NA | NA | TGTGCCAGCAGTTACTCGACAGGTTACAATGAGCAGTTCTTC | CASSYSTGYNEQFF
TRBJ2-7 | TRBV15 | NA | NA | TGTGCCACCAGCAGGCCACAACGGGGGGAGCAGTACTTC | CATSRPQRGEQYF
TRBJ2-3 | TRBV9 | TRBD2 | NA | TGTGCCAGCAGCACCCCACAGGGTTTAGCGGGAGGCTGGGACTTTCCGGATACGCAGTATTTT | CASSTPQGLAGGWDFPDTQYF
TRBJ1-1 | TRBV2 | TRBD1 | NA | TGTGCCAGCAGGGAACAGGGGATGAACACTGAAGCTTTCTTT | CASREQGMNTEAFF
TRBJ2-4 | TRBV5-1 | TRBD1 | NA | TGCGCCAGCAGCTTGCCTTCGGGACAGGGCCCTGACATTCAGTACTTC | CASSLPSGQGPDIQYF
TRBJ2-1 | TRBV10-1 | TRBD1 | NA | TGCGCCAGCAGTGAGTCCGGACAGGTGGACAATGAGCAGTTCTTC | CASSESGQVDNEQFF